The 8 T cell receptor beta chains reported below all come from one sample, sequenced in a study of regulatory T cells in long-lasting Graves disease. Arm-PCR with iRepertoire HTBI primers amplified the CDR3 regions for these TCR beta libraries. TCRdb analysed the multiplex PCR reads with MiXCR anew, one entry per CDR3 protein. The sample has over 500,000 distinct CDR3 sequences; 15% to 20% are singletons. Time point reported: newly diagnosed GD, antithyroid drugs for less than 3 months. PBMC RNA was the source of the TCR library. The same specimen was also included in a second study, on T cells in Graves' hyperthyroidism and ophthalmopathy.

The starting material was peripheral blood mononuclear cells (PBMCs), obtained at new diagnosis, from a patient treated with antithyroid drugs. These receptors all stem from a man aged 18 to 30 with Graves disease.

This clonotype was picked up a small number of times. The V gene is TRBV7-9, the J gene TRBJ1-2, with 7 bases identical to TRBD1. Looked up from germline, CDR1 is SEHNR and CDR2 is FQNEAQ (reference sequence). The CDR3 sequence is 14 residues long. Unmatched junction bases numbered 7, after V lost 5 bases and J lost 4 bases. CDR3 residues: CASSAQGVPYGYTF. The DNA of the CDR3 is TGTGCCAGCAGCGCCCAGGGGGTGCCCTATGGCTACACCTTC.

In this sample, this clonotype turned up many times. The J gene is TRBJ2-5, the V gene TRBV10-3; no reliable D call. The ends were cut back, 2 bases at V and 2 bases at J, with 3 bases in the middle. Germline-derived CDR1 and CDR2 are ENHRY and SYGVKD. This CDR3 contains 12 residues. As DNA, the CDR3 is TGTGCCATCAGTGAGCGACAAGAGACCCAGTACTTC. Encoded protein: CAISERQETQYF.

This clonotype was seen repeatedly, ten times or more. J is TRBJ2-3 and V is TRBV7-9; D remains ambiguous. The CDR3 loop spans 14 amino acids. Germline values: CDR1 SEHNR, CDR2 FQNEAQ (reference sequence). V dropped 3 bases and J dropped 2 bases, with 9 bases sitting between them. The CDR3 loop reads CASSLASTTDTQYF. The CDR3 nucleotides are TGTGCCAGCAGCTTGGCCAGCACCACAGATACGCAGTATTTT. The full variable domain, completed using reference TRBV7-9 and TRBJ2-3, is DTGVSQNPRHKITKRGQNVTFRCDPISEHNRLYWYRQTLGQGPEFLTYFQNEAQLEKSRLLSDRFSAERPKGSFSTLEIQRTEQGDSAMYLCASSLASTTDTQYFGPGTRLTVL.

This clonotype showed up just a few times. The CDR3 is CASSYSAGVREQFF. The CDR3 bases are TGTGCCAGCAGTTACTCAGCGGGAGTAAGGGAGCAGTTCTTC. The rearrangement uses TRBV6-2 or TRBV6-3 and TRBJ2-1; 8 bases align to TRBD2. The CDR3 runs to 14 residues. CDR1 MNHEY and CDR2 SVGEGT come from the germline V gene. V was pared by 0 bases and J by 10 bases, with 5 bases of the junction left unmatched.

V gene TRBV5-1 combines with J gene TRBJ2-2; D remains unclear. Germline-derived CDR1 and CDR2 are SGHRS and YFSETQ. The CDR3 loop spans 17 amino acids. V was pared by 4 bases and J by 4 bases, with 20 bases between. CDR3 region: CASSPLIAAAGTGELFF. The CDR3, as DNA: TGCGCCAGCAGCCCCCTTATCGCGGCGGCAGGCACCGGGGAGCTGTTTTTT.

With respect to this clonotype: The junction does not match germline at one end; this may be a read error. The rearrangement joins TRBV2 to TRBJ2-7, with 9 bases lining up with TRBD1. Looked up from germline, CDR1 is SNHLY and CDR2 is FYNNEI. CDR3 length: 10 amino acids. The CDR3 DNA sequence: TGTGCCAGCTTTACGGGACAGGGCGAGTTC. It codes for CASFTGQGEF.

The chain combines TRBV28 with TRBJ1-1; D may be TRBD1 (6 bases). V was trimmed by 6 bases and J by 0 bases, leaving 17 bases between them. This CDR3 is 16 amino acids long. From germline, CDR1 is MDHEN and CDR2 SYDVKM. The CDR3 DNA reads as TGTGCCAGCAGAGCCTCTGAGGGGGGACTGAACACTGAAGCTTTCTTT. It yields the protein CASRASEGGLNTEAFF.

This clonotype was found many times. The chain links TRBV18 to TRBJ1-4; D might be TRBD1 (6 bases). V was shortened by 0 bases and J by 8 bases, with 10 bases between the two germline ends. From germline, CDR1 is KGHSH and CDR2 LQKENI. This CDR3 is built from 14 residues. The CDR3 sequence is CASSPPTGREKLFF. The DNA of the CDR3 is TGTGCCAGCTCACCACCCACAGGGAGAGAAAAACTGTTTTTT.